The 10 T cell receptor beta chains listed next were all sequenced from one sample in a study of cytomegalovirus exposure and HLA in healthy donors. This PCR relied on a set of 60 Vbeta primers and 13 Jbeta primers. TCRdb keeps only in-frame clones here, not all; method: immunoSEQ multiplex PCR. The data show around 130,000 clones, with roughly 78% seen just once and 1% held by the top ten. The sequencing input was PBMCs. Source of these receptors: a man in his forties in good health and CMV-seronegative.

This clone was detected only a few times. The chain uses TRBV5-8 and TRBJ2-5, with D perhaps matching TRBD2 (5 bases). This CDR3 comprises 14 residues. Germline assignment: CDR1 SGHTS and CDR2 YDEGEE. V lost 4 bases and J lost 2, with 12 bases in between. The DNA for the CDR3 is TGTGCCAGCAGCCCCCCGGGCGGGCAAGAGACCCAGTACTTC. It yields the protein CASSPPGGQETQYF.

V is TRBV2 and J is TRBJ1-1, with TRBD1 identical over 8 bases. Germline V gene lookup returns CDR1 SNHLY and CDR2 FYNNEI. The V segment lost 6 bases and the J segment 7 bases; nucleotides outside the gene matches: 13. The CDR3 runs to 15 residues. CDR3 in amino acids: CASRPGQGLRGEAFF. In nucleotides, the CDR3 is TGTGCCAGCAGGCCCGGACAGGGTTTAAGGGGTGAAGCTTTCTTT.

The chain couples TRBV5-4 to TRBJ2-5, with D possibly being TRBD2 (6 bases). In germline, CDR1 is SGHNT, CDR2 YYREEE (reference sequence). V lost 5 bases and J 2 bases, leaving 16 bases between the germline ends. The CDR3 has 15 residues. CDR3 amino acids: CASRLTGGGQETQYF. The CDR3 bases are TGTGCCAGCAGGCTGACGGGTGGAGGGCAAGAGACCCAGTACTTC.

This rearrangement joins TRBV5-1 to TRBJ2-3, with 9 bases aligning to TRBD1. CDR1 is SGHRS and CDR2 is YFSETQ in the germline V gene. CDR3 length: 16 amino acids. J was trimmed by 4 bases and V by 0 bases; bases with no gene match: 6. The CDR3 nucleotides are TGCGCCAGCAGCTTGGGCGGGACAGGGTATGCAGATACGCAGTATTTT. It yields the protein CASSLGGTGYADTQYF.

The chain is built from TRBV7-8 and TRBJ2-2; TRBD1 aligns across 10 bases. The V gene end was trimmed by 6 bases and the J gene end by 6 bases; junction bases not matched to a gene: 7. The germline gives CDR1 SGHVS, CDR2 FQNEAQ. The CDR3 contains 15 residues. In DNA, the CDR3 is TGTGCCAGCAGGGGACAGGGGATTGTGTCCGGGGAGCTGTTTTTT. It codes for CASRGQGIVSGELFF.

The V call is TRBV6-1, the J call TRBJ2-5; 9 bases are shared with TRBD2. The germline gives CDR1 MNHNS, CDR2 SASEGT. The length of the CDR3 is 16 residues. The V gene end was trimmed by 1 base and the J gene end by 6 bases; junction bases not matched to a gene: 9. The chain's CDR3 is CASSEVGSGGWKTQYF. The CDR3 DNA follows: TGTGCCAGCAGTGAAGTCGGAAGCGGGGGGTGGAAGACCCAGTACTTC.

Comments on this clone: This sample also contains other DNA sequences that code for the same CDR3. The V and J genes are TRBV5-1 and TRBJ2-7; 9 bases align to TRBD2. The CDR3 totals 15 residues. V lost 0 bases, J lost 3 bases, and 4 bases stayed unmatched. The germline CDR1 and CDR2 sequences are SGHRS and YFSETQ. The CDR3 nucleotides read TGCGCCAGCAGCTTGGGTGGTAGCGGGAGCTACGAGCAGTACTTC. Its protein is CASSLGGSGSYEQYF.

The V and J genes are TRBV5-1 and TRBJ2-5; 11 nucleotides agree with TRBD2. The CDR3 consists of 17 residues. The germline CDR1 and CDR2 sequences are SGHRS and YFSETQ. J gave up 3 bases and V 2 bases, and 9 bases lay outside the gene matches. The CDR3 region is CASSFGFATSGEETQYF. DNA for the CDR3: TGCGCCAGCAGCTTCGGGTTTGCGACTAGCGGGGAAGAGACCCAGTACTTC. The whole variable domain, remainder taken from reference TRBV5-1 and TRBJ2-5, is KAGVTQTPRYLIKTRGQQVTLSCSPISGHRSVSWYQQTPGQGLQFLFEYFSETQRNKGNFPGRFSGRQFSNSRSEMNVSTLELGDSALYLCASSFGFATSGEETQYFGPGTRLLVL.

V and J are TRBV27 and TRBJ1-2, with D uncertain. CDR3 size: 13 residues. Germline lookup yields CDR1 MNHEY and CDR2 SMNVEV (reference sequence). Trimming took off 3 bases at V and 5 bases at J, with 10 bases between the two ends. This chain's CDR3 is CASSFSRTYGYTF. Here the CDR3 DNA reads TGTGCCAGCAGTTTTTCCAGAACATATGGCTACACCTTC.

V is TRBV5-6 and J is TRBJ1-2; 9 bases are a match to TRBD1. CDR3 length equals 14 residues. Germline CDR1 and CDR2: SGHDT and YYEEEE. V lost 4 bases to trimming and J lost 1 base; unmatched junction nucleotides: 2. The CDR3 nucleotides are TGTGCCAGCAGCCGGACAGGGGTTAACTATGGCTACACCTTC. Its translation is CASSRTGVNYGYTF.